This T cell receptor beta chain appears in the sequencing data of a study of neurological immune-mediated disorders. In its sample, this clonotype was seen a few times. The CDR3 loop spans 16 amino acids. Germline-derived CDR1 and CDR2 are SGHTA and FQGNSA. Trimming at V came to 5 bases and at J to 7 bases, leaving 14 bases not matched to a gene. TCRdb re-derived calls from the 5' RACE reads in MiXCR, one entry per CDR3 protein. The sample lists about 65,000 distinct CDR3 sequences, under 5% seen once, with roughly 2.5% in the top ten. The chain carries TRBV7-2 and TRBJ2-3; TRBD1 aligns across 8 bases. This receptor was obtained from a man aged 50 to 59 with multiple sclerosis. The source material was PBMCs. The CDR3 sequence is CASSPGAGGLKYTQYF. In DNA form, the CDR3 reads TGTGCCAGCAGCCCTGGGGCAGGGGGCTTAAAGTATACGCAGTATTTT.